Given below is one T cell receptor (beta chain) in context. The CDR3 covers 15 residues. V lost 0 bases, J lost 8 bases, and 15 bases lay in between. CDR1 is LGHDT and CDR2 is YNNKEL in the germline V gene (reference sequence). The data originate from a study of blood T cell repertoires in COVID-19. Produced via immunoSEQ multiplex PCR; TCRdb's table is partial and in-frame only. The sample includes about 300,000 clones, around 87% seen only once; the top ten take around 1.2%. The rearrangement uses TRBV3-1 (or the pseudogene TRBV3-2) and TRBJ2-3; D gene ambiguous. Sequenced sample: peripheral blood. This clonotype originated in a man in his 70s with acute or convalescent COVID-19. Here the CDR3 reads CASSQDSSGSPTQYF. The CDR3 DNA reads TGTGCCAGCAGCCAAGATTCGTCCGGTAGTCCTACGCAGTATTTT.